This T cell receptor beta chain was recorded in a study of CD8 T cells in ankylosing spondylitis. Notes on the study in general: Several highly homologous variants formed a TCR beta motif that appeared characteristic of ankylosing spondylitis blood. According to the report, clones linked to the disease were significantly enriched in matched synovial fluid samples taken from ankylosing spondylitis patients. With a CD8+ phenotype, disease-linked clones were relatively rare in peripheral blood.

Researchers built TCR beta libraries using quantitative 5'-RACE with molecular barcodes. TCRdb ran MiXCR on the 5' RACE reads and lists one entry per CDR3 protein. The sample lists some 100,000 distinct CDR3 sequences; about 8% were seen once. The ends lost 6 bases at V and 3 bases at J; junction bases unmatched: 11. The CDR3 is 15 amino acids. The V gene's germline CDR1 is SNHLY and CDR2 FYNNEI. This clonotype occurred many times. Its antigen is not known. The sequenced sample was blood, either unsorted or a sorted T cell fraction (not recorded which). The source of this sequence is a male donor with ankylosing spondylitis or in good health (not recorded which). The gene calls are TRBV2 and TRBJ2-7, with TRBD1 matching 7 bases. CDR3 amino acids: CASRLGQGVVYEQYF. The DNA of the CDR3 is TGTGCCAGCAGACTGGGGCAGGGGGTGGTCTACGAGCAGTACTTC.